This TCR beta chain was captured by sequencing in a study of blood T cell repertoires in COVID-19. With V trimmed by 7 bases and J by 7 bases, 16 bases remained unmatched. The CDR3 has 17 amino acids. Germline V CDR1 and CDR2: LGHDT, YNNKEL (reference sequence). Sequenced by immunoSEQ multiplex PCR; TCRdb stores in-frame clones only, minus some. The sample gives 150,000 to 250,000 clones, around four fifths of which show up once; roughly 10% is in the top ten. This clone appeared a few times. All recovered Cohort 3 donors got two negative PCRs, got clearance, or saw symptom resolution. Material for sequencing was PBMCs or T cells enriched from blood (not recorded which). J is TRBJ1-6 and V is TRBV3-1 (or the pseudogene TRBV3-2), with TRBD1 identical over 7 bases. This receptor was taken from a man aged 35-49 years who had recovered from COVID-19. DNA for the CDR3: TGTGCCAGCACACCTTCCGTCGGGACAGTCCAAAATTCACCCCTCCACTTT. The encoded protein is CASTPSVGTVQNSPLHF.